A selection of T cell receptor beta chains follows, all from one sample in a study of memory CD4+ T cells and cytomegalovirus serostatus. Profiled with immunoSEQ multiplex PCR; TCRdb holds only in-frame clones, not every one. The sample lists approximately 88,000 clones; over 70% were seen once. Sequenced material: memory CD4+ T cells from blood. Every receptor here comes from an adult in good health and CMV-seropositive. CDR3s include the opening cysteine and the closing phenylalanine or tryptophan. D genes are given only for firm matches. Clone size, where shown, is once, few, many, or a class for clones that have expanded.

clone_size: NA
j_call: TRBJ1-4
d_call: TRBD1
v_call: TRBV5-1
cdr3_aa: CASSLGGQLNEKLFF
cdr3_nt: TGCGCCAGCAGCTTGGGGGGACAGCTTAATGAAAAACTGTTTTTT

clone_size: once
j_call: TRBJ1-6
d_call: NA
v_call: TRBV5-1
cdr3_aa: CASSLGIGGDSPLHF
cdr3_nt: TGCGCCAGCAGCTTGGGTATAGGGGGGGATTCACCCCTCCACTTT

clone_size: NA
j_call: TRBJ2-1
d_call: NA
v_call: TRBV5-1
cdr3_aa: CASSLGRWNEQFF
cdr3_nt: TGCGCCAGCAGCCTGGGACGTTGGAATGAGCAGTTCTTC

clone_size: few
j_call: TRBJ1-4
d_call: TRBD1
v_call: TRBV6-1
cdr3_aa: CASNQDRAREKLFF
cdr3_nt: TGTGCCAGCAACCAGGACAGGGCCCGGGAAAAACTGTTTTTT

clone_size: few
j_call: TRBJ2-3
d_call: NA
v_call: TRBV27
cdr3_aa: CASSWGLITDTQYF
cdr3_nt: TGTGCCAGCAGTTGGGGACTGATCACAGATACGCAGTATTTT

clone_size: NA
j_call: TRBJ2-3
d_call: NA
v_call: TRBV5-4
cdr3_aa: CASSLAGSTDTQYF
cdr3_nt: TGTGCCAGCAGCTTGGCGGGGAGCACAGATACGCAGTATTTT

clone_size: NA
j_call: TRBJ2-1
d_call: TRBD2
v_call: TRBV19
cdr3_aa: CASSRGLAGGRSYNEQFF
cdr3_nt: TGTGCCAGTAGCCGGGGGCTAGCGGGAGGCCGATCCTACAATGAGCAGTTCTTC

clone_size: NA
j_call: TRBJ2-3
d_call: TRBD2
v_call: TRBV29-1
cdr3_aa: CSVELAGGTDTQYF
cdr3_nt: TGCAGCGTTGAACTAGCGGGAGGGACAGATACGCAGTATTTT

clone_size: NA
j_call: TRBJ2-7
d_call: TRBD1
v_call: TRBV6-1
cdr3_aa: CASRGDRGYEQYF
cdr3_nt: TGTGCCAGCAGAGGGGACAGGGGCTACGAGCAGTACTTC

clone_size: NA
j_call: TRBJ2-7
d_call: NA
v_call: TRBV28
cdr3_aa: CASSRPLTEQYF
cdr3_nt: TGTGCCAGCAGTAGGCCGCTTACGGAGCAGTACTTC

clone_size: NA
j_call: TRBJ1-1
d_call: NA
v_call: TRBV7-9
cdr3_aa: CASSYPGRGPEAFF
cdr3_nt: TGTGCCAGCAGCTACCCGGGACGGGGGCCTGAAGCTTTCTTT

clone_size: NA
j_call: TRBJ2-1
d_call: NA
v_call: TRBV5-1
cdr3_aa: CASSLAPAYNEQFF
cdr3_nt: TGCGCCAGCAGCTTGGCTCCTGCCTACAATGAGCAGTTCTTC

clone_size: NA
j_call: TRBJ2-4
d_call: NA
v_call: TRBV29-1
cdr3_aa: CSAGSWNIQYF
cdr3_nt: TGCAGCGCTGGGTCATGGAACATTCAGTACTTC

clone_size: NA
j_call: TRBJ1-4
d_call: NA
v_call: TRBV5-1
cdr3_aa: CASSTSGHENEKLFF
cdr3_nt: TGCGCCAGCAGCACCTCGGGACACGAAAATGAAAAACTGTTTTTT

clone_size: NA
j_call: TRBJ2-5
d_call: NA
v_call: TRBV28
cdr3_aa: CASSRLGPRETQYF
cdr3_nt: TGTGCCAGCAGCCGTCTCGGGCCTCGGGAGACCCAGTACTTC

clone_size: NA
j_call: TRBJ2-3
d_call: TRBD1
v_call: TRBV5-1
cdr3_aa: CASSAGTGGEDTQYF
cdr3_nt: TGCGCCAGCAGCGCCGGGACAGGGGGCGAGGATACGCAGTATTTT

clone_size: NA
j_call: TRBJ1-1
d_call: NA
v_call: TRBV4-1
cdr3_aa: CASSQDMERRHTEAFF
cdr3_nt: TGCGCCAGCAGCCAAGATATGGAGAGAAGGCACACTGAAGCTTTCTTT

clone_size: NA
j_call: TRBJ1-3
d_call: NA
v_call: TRBV28
cdr3_aa: CASSSSHTGNTIYF
cdr3_nt: TGTGCCAGCAGTTCGTCACACACTGGAAACACCATATATTTT

clone_size: NA
j_call: TRBJ2-7
d_call: NA
v_call: TRBV7-2
cdr3_aa: CASSLVQGGYEQYF
cdr3_nt: TGTGCCAGCAGCTTAGTTCAGGGGGGGTACGAGCAGTACTTC

clone_size: NA
j_call: TRBJ2-3
d_call: NA
v_call: TRBV7-3
cdr3_aa: CASSLLTGETQYF
cdr3_nt: TGTGCCAGCAGCTTACTGACTGGAGAGACGCAGTATTTT

clone_size: NA
j_call: TRBJ1-1
d_call: TRBD1
v_call: TRBV7-2
cdr3_aa: CASSRDSNTEAFF
cdr3_nt: TGTGCCAGCAGTAGGGACAGTAACACTGAAGCTTTCTTT

clone_size: NA
j_call: TRBJ2-1
d_call: TRBD2
v_call: TRBV30
cdr3_aa: CAWSHSGRAYNEQFF
cdr3_nt: TGTGCCTGGAGCCATAGCGGGAGAGCGTACAATGAGCAGTTCTTC

clone_size: NA
j_call: TRBJ2-1
d_call: TRBD2
v_call: TRBV25-1
cdr3_aa: CASSEASGNLYNEQFF
cdr3_nt: TGTGCCAGCAGTGAGGCTAGCGGGAACCTCTACAATGAGCAGTTCTTC

clone_size: NA
j_call: TRBJ2-3
d_call: NA
v_call: TRBV5-6
cdr3_aa: CASNFWSTDTQYF
cdr3_nt: TGTGCCAGCAATTTCTGGAGCACAGATACGCAGTATTTT

clone_size: NA
j_call: TRBJ1-1
d_call: NA
v_call: TRBV29-1
cdr3_aa: CSVTRRSSTEAFF
cdr3_nt: TGCAGCGTCACTCGCAGGAGTAGCACTGAAGCTTTCTTT

clone_size: NA
j_call: TRBJ2-1
d_call: NA
v_call: TRBV5-4
cdr3_aa: CASSLDGTYNEQFF
cdr3_nt: TGTGCCAGCAGCTTAGACGGGACGTACAATGAGCAGTTCTTC

clone_size: NA
j_call: TRBJ1-3
d_call: NA
v_call: TRBV7-9
cdr3_aa: CASSLLLISGNTIYF
cdr3_nt: TGTGCCAGCAGCTTACTCCTAATCTCTGGAAACACCATATATTTT

clone_size: NA
j_call: TRBJ1-5
d_call: NA
v_call: TRBV28
cdr3_aa: CASSLLTGGQPQHF
cdr3_nt: TGTGCCAGCAGTTTATTAACAGGCGGGCAGCCCCAGCATTTT